This T cell receptor beta chain was identified during a study of immune reconstitution after stem cell transplant in scleroderma. This clonotype is labeled as medium-sized. MiXCR, applied by TCRdb to the RT-PCR reads, yields one record per CDR3 protein. The repertoire holds about 1,600 distinct CDR3 sequences, with 7.4% as singletons. Germline loops: CDR1 MNHEY, CDR2 SVGAGI. V was shortened by 6 bases and J by 1 base, with 13 bases between the two germline ends. This CDR3 comprises 15 residues. This material was obtained before or after autologous hematopoietic stem cell transplantation (not recorded which). The clonotype comes from a male donor with systemic sclerosis. V usage is TRBV6-5 and J usage is TRBJ2-1; D gene ambiguous. CDR3: CASRNSGDSYNEQFF. CDR3 DNA sequence: TGTGCCAGCAGGAACTCAGGTGATTCCTACAATGAGCAGTTCTTC.